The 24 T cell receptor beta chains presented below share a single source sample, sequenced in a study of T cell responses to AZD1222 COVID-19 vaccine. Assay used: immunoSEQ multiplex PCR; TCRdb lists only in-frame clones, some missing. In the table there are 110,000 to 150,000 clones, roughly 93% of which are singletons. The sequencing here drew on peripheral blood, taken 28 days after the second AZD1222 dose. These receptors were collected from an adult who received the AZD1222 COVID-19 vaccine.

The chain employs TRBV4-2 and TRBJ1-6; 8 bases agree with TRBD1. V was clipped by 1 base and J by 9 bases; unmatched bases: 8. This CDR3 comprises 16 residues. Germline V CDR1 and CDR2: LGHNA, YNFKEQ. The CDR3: CASSQGSDRAGSPLHF. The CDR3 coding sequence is TGTGCCAGCAGCCAAGGTTCGGACAGGGCAGGTTCACCCCTCCACTTT.

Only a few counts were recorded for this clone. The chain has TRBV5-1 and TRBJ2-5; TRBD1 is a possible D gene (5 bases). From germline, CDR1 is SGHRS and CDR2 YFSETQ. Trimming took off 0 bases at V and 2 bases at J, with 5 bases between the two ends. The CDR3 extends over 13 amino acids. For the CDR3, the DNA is TGCGCCAGCAGCTTGGACAGGCAAGAGACCCAGTACTTC. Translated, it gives CASSLDRQETQYF.

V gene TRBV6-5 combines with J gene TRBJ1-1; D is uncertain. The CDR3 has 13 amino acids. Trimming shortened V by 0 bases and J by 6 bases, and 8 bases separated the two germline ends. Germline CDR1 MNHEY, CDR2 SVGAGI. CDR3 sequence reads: CASSYSKSSEAFF. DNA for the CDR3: TGTGCCAGCAGTTACTCCAAAAGTTCTGAAGCTTTCTTT.

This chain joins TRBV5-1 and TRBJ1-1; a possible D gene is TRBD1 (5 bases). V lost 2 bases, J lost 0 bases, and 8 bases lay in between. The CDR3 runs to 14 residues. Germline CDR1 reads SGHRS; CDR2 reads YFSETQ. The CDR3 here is CASSFKGVNTEAFF. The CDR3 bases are TGCGCCAGCAGCTTCAAAGGGGTGAACACTGAAGCTTTCTTT.

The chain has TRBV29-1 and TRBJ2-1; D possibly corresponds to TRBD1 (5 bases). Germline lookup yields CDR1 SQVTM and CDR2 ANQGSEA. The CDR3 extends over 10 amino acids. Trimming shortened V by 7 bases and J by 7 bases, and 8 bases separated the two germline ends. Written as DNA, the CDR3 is TGCAGCGGGAAGGGGAATGAGCAGTTCTTC. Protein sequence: CSGKGNEQFF.

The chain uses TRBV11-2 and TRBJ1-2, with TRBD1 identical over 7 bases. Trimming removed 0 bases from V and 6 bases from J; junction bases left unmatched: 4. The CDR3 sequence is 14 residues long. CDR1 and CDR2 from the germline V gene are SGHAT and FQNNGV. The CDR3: CASSLDAGGNGYTF. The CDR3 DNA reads TGTGCCAGCAGCTTAGATGCAGGGGGGAATGGCTACACCTTC. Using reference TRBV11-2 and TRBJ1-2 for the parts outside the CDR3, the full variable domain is EAGVAQSPRYKIIEKRQSVAFWCNPISGHATLYWYQQILGQGPKLLIQFQNNGVVDDSQLPKDRFSAERLKGVDSTLKIQPAKLEDSAVYLCASSLDAGGNGYTFGSGTRLTVV.

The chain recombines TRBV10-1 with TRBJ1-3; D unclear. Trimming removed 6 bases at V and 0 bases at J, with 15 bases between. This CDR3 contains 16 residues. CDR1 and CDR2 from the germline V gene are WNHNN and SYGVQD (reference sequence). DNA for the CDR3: TGCGCCAGCAGCCTTCGGACGGAATCCTCTGGAAACACCATATATTTT. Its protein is CASSLRTESSGNTIYF.

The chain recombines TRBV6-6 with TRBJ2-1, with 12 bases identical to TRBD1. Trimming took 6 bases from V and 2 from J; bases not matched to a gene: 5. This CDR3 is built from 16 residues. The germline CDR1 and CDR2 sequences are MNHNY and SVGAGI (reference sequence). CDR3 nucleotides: TGTGCCAGCAGCCCCGGGACAGGGGGCCCCTACAATGAGCAGTTCTTC. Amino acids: CASSPGTGGPYNEQFF.

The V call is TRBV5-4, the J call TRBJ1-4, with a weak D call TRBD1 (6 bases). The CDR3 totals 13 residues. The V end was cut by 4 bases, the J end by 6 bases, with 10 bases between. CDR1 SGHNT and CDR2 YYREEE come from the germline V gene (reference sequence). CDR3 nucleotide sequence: TGTGCCAGCAGCGTCCGGACAGATGAAAAACTGTTTTTT. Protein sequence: CASSVRTDEKLFF.

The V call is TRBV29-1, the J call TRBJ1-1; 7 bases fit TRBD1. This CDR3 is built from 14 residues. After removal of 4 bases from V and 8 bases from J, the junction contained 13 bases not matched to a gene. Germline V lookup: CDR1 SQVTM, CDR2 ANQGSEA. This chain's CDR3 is CSVGEGASGSEAFF. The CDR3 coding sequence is TGCAGCGTTGGGGAGGGGGCTTCCGGCTCCGAAGCTTTCTTT.

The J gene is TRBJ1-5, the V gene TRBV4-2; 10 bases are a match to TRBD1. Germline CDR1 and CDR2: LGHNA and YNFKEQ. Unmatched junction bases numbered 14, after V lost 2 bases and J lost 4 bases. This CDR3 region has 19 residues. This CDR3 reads CASSQRAFRDRGKNQPQHF. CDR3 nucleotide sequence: TGTGCCAGCAGCCAAAGGGCGTTTAGGGACAGGGGAAAGAATCAGCCCCAGCATTTT.

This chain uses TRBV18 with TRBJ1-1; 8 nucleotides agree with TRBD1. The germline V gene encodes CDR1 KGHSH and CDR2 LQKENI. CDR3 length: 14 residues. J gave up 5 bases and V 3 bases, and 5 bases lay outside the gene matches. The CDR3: CASSPLDRGTEAFF. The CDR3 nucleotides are TGTGCCAGCTCACCGCTTGACAGGGGAACTGAAGCTTTCTTT.

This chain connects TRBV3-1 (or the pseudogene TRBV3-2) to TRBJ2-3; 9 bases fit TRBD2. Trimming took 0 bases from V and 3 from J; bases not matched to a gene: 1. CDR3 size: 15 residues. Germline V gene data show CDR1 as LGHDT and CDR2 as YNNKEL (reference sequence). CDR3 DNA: TGTGCCAGCAGCCAAGAAACTAGCGGGACAGATACGCAGTATTTT. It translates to CASSQETSGTDTQYF.

CDR3 in DNA: TGTGCCAGCGAAGCAGGGAGATGGTATGGCTACACCTTC. Amino acids: CASEAGRWYGYTF. V and J are TRBV6-5 and TRBJ1-2, with D maybe TRBD1 (5 bases). Deletions cut 8 bases from V and 5 bases from J, with 15 bases between. Germline values: CDR1 MNHEY, CDR2 SVGAGI. CDR3 length equals 13 residues.

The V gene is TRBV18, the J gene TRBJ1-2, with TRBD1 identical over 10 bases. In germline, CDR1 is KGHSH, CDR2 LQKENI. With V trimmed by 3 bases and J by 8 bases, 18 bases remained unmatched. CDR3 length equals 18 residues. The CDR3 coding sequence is TGTGCCAGCTCACCGGCGGAGCACGGGACAGGGGCTGGTTGGGGCTACACCTTC. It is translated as CASSPAEHGTGAGWGYTF.

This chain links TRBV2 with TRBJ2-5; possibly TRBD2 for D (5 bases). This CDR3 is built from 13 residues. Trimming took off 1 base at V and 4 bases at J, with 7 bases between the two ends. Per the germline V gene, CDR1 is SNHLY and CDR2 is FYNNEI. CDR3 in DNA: TGTGCCAGCAGTGAAGGGCGGGTAGAGACCCAGTACTTC. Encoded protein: CASSEGRVETQYF.

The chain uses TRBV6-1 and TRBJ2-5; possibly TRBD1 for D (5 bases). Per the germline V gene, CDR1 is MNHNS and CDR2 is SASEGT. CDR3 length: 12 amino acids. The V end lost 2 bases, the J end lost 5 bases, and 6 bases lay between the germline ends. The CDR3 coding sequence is TGTGCCAGCAGTGAACAGGGCGAGACCCAGTACTTC. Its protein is CASSEQGETQYF.

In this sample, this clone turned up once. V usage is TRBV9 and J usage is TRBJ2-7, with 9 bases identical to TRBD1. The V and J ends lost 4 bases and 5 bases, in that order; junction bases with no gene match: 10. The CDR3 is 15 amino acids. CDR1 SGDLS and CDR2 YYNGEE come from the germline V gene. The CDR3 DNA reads TGTGCCAGCAGCCTCGGTCCCGGGACAGGGAACGAGCAGTACTTC. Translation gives CASSLGPGTGNEQYF.

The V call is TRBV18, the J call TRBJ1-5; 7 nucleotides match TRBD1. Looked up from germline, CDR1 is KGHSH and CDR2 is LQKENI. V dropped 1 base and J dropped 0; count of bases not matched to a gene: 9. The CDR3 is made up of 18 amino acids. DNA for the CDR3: TGTGCCAGCTCACCACTGTCCAGGGGGGTTTATAGCAATCAGCCCCAGCATTTT. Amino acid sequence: CASSPLSRGVYSNQPQHF.

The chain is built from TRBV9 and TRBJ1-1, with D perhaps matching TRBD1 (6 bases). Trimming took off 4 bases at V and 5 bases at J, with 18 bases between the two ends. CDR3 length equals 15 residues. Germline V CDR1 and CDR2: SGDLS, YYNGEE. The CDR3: CASSPYREGITEAFF. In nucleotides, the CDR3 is TGTGCCAGCAGCCCGTACAGGGAAGGTATAACTGAAGCTTTCTTT.

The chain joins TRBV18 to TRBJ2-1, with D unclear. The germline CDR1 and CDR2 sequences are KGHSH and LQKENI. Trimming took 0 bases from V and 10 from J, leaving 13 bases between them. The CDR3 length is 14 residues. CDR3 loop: CASSPPNQGLEQFF. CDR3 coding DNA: TGTGCCAGCTCACCACCGAATCAAGGCTTGGAGCAGTTCTTC.

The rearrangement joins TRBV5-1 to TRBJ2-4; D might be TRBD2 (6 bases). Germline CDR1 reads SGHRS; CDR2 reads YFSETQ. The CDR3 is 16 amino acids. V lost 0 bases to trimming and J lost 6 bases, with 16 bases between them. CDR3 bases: TGCGCCAGCAGCTTGGTGAACAGCGGAGCGGGAAACATTCAGTACTTC. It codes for CASSLVNSGAGNIQYF.

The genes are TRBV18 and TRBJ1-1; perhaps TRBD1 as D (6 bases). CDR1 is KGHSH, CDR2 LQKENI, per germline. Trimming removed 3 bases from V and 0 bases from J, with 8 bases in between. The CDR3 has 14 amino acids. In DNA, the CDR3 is TGTGCCAGCTCACCGGGACACATGAACACTGAAGCTTTCTTT. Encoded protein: CASSPGHMNTEAFF.

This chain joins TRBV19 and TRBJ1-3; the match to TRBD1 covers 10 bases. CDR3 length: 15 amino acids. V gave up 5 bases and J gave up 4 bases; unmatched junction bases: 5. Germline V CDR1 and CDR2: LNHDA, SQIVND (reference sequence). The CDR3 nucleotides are TGTGCCAGTAGTGTCGACAGGGGGCTCGGAAACACCATATATTTT. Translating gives CASSVDRGLGNTIYF.